Sequencing of this T cell receptor (beta chain) was carried out in a study of human T cells and chemical hapten exposure (dated by TCRdb to the early 2020s). Notes on the research overall: For sensitization, 2% DPC in acetone was applied to an approximately 2 cm by approximately 2 cm area of upper inner arm skin. In alopecia patients, the study followed how the peripheral blood TCR repertoire changed in vivo over primary and secondary sensitization to diphenylcyclopropenone (DPC), a hapten. Blood was sampled from patients pre-sensitization (week 0) and at 2, 6 and about 24 weeks after DPC sensitization. Libraries were pooled for sequencing, and variation in per-sample TCR yields was attributed mainly to small differences in library volumes within the pool. Patients additionally received weekly therapeutic DPC doses to the scalp throughout the approximately 24-week study period. For TCR sequencing, blood came from about 28 alopecia patients at anywhere from one to four time points (pre-sensitization, 2, 6 and 24 weeks). Patch testing on the upper back used Finn chambers containing 0.01% DPC, with scoring done after 6 days according to International Contact Dermatitis Research Group standards. Alopecia areata with under or over 50% scalp involvement, alopecia totalis and alopecia universalis were represented in the patient cohort, which was mostly female.

Summary of the overall study and its limitations: Expanded TCRs formed significantly more large CDR3 similarity clusters than pre-sensitization or healthy control sets, consistent with antigen-driven responses. All patients had alopecia, a presumed autoimmune disease, so their immune response might differ from that of healthy individuals. The number of TCRs above 1 in 1000 frequency did not change with DPC sensitization; there was no evidence of global repertoire structure alterations. After repeated subsampling, changes were observed in the strength of the expansion versus patch-test correlation and in the threshold at which the correlation became significant. The number of PT1 expanded TCRs positively correlated with patch test score, significant at thresholds 8, 16 and 32 but not 4.

Library method: RACE. Sequencing took place on a NextSeq 500. Library preparation attached unique molecular identifiers to individual cDNA molecules for quantitative, reproducible TCR counting. Each blood RNA sample was used to sequence both TCR alpha and TCR beta chains. As for how the authors treated the data: The median number of TCRs per sample was 95,638, ranging from about 23,224 to 700,000. V, J and CDR3 annotation of the TCR reads was performed with the Decombinator software suite. Every sample was subsampled to the same number of TCRs (28,000) for the PS versus PT1 abundance plots. Expanded TCRs were defined as absent before sensitization and observed at least eight times at the 2-week time point. The public reads were run again by TCRdb, first through fastp at Q25 and then through MiXCR, and only productive beta chains were kept. Identical CDR3 proteins give one entry, which carries the most common genes and DNA. The V and J calls and clone size come from TCRdb's table, not from the authors' own analysis. Within this sample are 150,000 or so distinct CDR3 sequences, with more than 12% of them counted one time only. The ten most abundant clones make up 1.5% to 2% of the sample.

The time point label, as the study defines it: patch test 1, 2 weeks after DPC sensitization. The sample's treatment or condition label is to be understood as: therapeutic diphenylcyclopropenone sensitization with weekly scalp DPC. At each patch-test visit, blood was drawn before the patch test was applied. To be eligible, patients had to be aged 18 to 70, diagnosed with alopecia and judged suitable for DPC therapy, while pregnant patients were excluded. Unfractionated whole blood was collected in Tempus Blood RNA tubes, and total RNA was extracted from that blood. The count of this clonotype is one. Its antigen is currently not known. Base qualities are not provided; no much larger clone lies one nucleotide away. One read offers little support. Trimming takes 6 bases from V and 3 bases from J, and the germline ends sit 8 bases apart. CDR1 and CDR2 were assigned from the germline V gene as SGHTA and FQGNSA. The CDR3 has 13 amino acids, counting the end cysteine and phenylalanine. The sequence is cut down to CDR3 DNA, 39 bases in frame from base 1.

The sample was whole blood, taken in connection with sensitization to the hapten diphenylcyclopropenone (DPC). This receptor was obtained from a woman in her 30s with alopecia areata. Some clones in this sample may be carry-over from other donors' samples. The V and J genes are TRBV7-2 and TRBJ1-4; the D gene is unclear. The CDR3 region: CASRRVPNEKLFF. The bases are TGTGCCAGCAGGCGGGTCCCTAATGAAAAACTGTTTTTT.